This section outlines one T cell receptor (beta chain) sequence together with its context. Its target is not known. V shed 3 bases and J shed 5 bases, with 18 bases lying between them. This CDR3 contains 16 residues. CDR1 is SEHNR and CDR2 is FQNEAQ in the germline V gene (reference sequence). Before the COVID-19 pandemic, during about 2011-2019, CD4+ T cells were taken from unexposed donors. Naive and memory CD4+ T cells came from enriched cryopreserved PBMCs. These data originate in a study of CD4 T cells in relation to SARS-CoV-2 and coronaviruses. Overall study context: The restricting HLA molecule for shared crossreactive spike epitopes was mapped. Study conclusions and caveats: Pre-pandemic and post-infection samples never came from the same donor.

Clones were read by immunoSEQ multiplex PCR, and TCRdb kept only the in-frame ones, dropping some. The table includes about 55,000 clones, 86% detected once. V gene TRBV7-9 combines with J gene TRBJ2-3, with D perhaps matching TRBD2 (7 bases). Sequencing was carried out using memory CD4+ T cells from PBMCs. This TCR came from a human donor in good health. The CDR3 here is CASSFGGGGRGDTQYF. CDR3 coding DNA: TGTGCCAGCAGCTTTGGGGGCGGGGGAAGAGGAGATACGCAGTATTTT.